This record concerns one T cell receptor (beta chain) sequence. This record comes from a study of blood T cell repertoires in COVID-19. The authors' processing: Researchers report that nucleated cell counts were estimated from reference gene primer amplification. The assay was immunoSEQ multiplex PCR, and TCRdb's table has in-frame clones only and misses some. V, J and clone size reflect that table, while D and trimming were determined from the DNA. The sample comprises around 100,000 clones, 89% of which are singletons, and roughly a sixth rests with the top ten. The TCR sequence derives from a woman aged 80 or over in a cohort sampled during active COVID-19. Sequenced input: peripheral blood.

DNA of the CDR3: TGTGCCAGCAGCCTTACACAGGGTGGCAATGAGCAGTTCTTC. It encodes CASSLTQGGNEQFF. The chain couples TRBV3-1 (or the pseudogene TRBV3-2) to TRBJ2-1, with D maybe TRBD1 (6 bases). Germline loops: CDR1 LGHDT, CDR2 YNNKEL (reference sequence). Trimming pared 4 bases from V and 6 bases from J, leaving 13 bases between. The CDR3 is 14 residues long.